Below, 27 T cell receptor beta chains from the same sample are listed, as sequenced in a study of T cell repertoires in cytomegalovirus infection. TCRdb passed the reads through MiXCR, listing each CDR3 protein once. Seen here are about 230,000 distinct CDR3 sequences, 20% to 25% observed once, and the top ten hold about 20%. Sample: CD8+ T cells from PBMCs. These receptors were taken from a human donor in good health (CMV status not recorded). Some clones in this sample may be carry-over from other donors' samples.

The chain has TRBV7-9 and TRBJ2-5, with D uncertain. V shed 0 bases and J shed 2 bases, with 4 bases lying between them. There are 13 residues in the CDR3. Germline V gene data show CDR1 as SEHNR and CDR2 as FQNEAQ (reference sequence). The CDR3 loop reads CASSLALQETQYF. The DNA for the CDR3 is TGTGCCAGCAGCTTAGCACTACAAGAGACCCAGTACTTC. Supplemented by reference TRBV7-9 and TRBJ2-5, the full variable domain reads DTGVSQNPRHKITKRGQNVTFRCDPISEHNRLYWYRQTLGQGPEFLTYFQNEAQLEKSRLLSDRFSAERPKGSFSTLEIQRTEQGDSAMYLCASSLALQETQYFGPGTRLLVL.

CDR3 nucleotides: TGTGCCAGCAGCTTCCCCGCGGGGGGGTACGAGCAGTACTTC. It codes for CASSFPAGGYEQYF. The J gene is TRBJ2-7, the V gene TRBV11-2, with 9 positions matching TRBD2. Germline CDR1 is SGHAT and CDR2 is FQNNGV. The CDR3 spans 14 residues. Trimming removed 3 bases from V and 4 bases from J; junction bases left unmatched: 4.

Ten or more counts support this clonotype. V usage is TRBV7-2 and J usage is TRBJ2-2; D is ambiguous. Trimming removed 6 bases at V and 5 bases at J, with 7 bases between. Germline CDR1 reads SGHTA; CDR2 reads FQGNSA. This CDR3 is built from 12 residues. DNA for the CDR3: TGTGCCAGCAGACGAAATACCGGGGAGCTGTTTTTT. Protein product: CASRRNTGELFF.

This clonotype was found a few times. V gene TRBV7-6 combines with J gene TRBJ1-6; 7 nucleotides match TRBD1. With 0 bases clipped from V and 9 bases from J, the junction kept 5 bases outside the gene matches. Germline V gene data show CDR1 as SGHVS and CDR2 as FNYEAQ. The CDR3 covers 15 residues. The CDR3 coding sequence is TGTGCCAGCAGCTTAGCGACAGGGTCAGGTTCACCCCTCCACTTT. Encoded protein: CASSLATGSGSPLHF.

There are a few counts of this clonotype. Here the CDR3 reads CSATTARTRPSTDTQYF. Written as DNA, the CDR3 is TGCAGCGCGACCACCGCGCGGACTAGGCCCAGCACAGATACGCAGTATTTT. The V and J genes are TRBV29-1 and TRBJ2-3, with TRBD2 matching 7 bases. Germline CDR1 SQVTM, CDR2 ANQGSEA. V gave up 7 bases and J gave up 0 bases; unmatched junction bases: 16. CDR3 length equals 17 residues.

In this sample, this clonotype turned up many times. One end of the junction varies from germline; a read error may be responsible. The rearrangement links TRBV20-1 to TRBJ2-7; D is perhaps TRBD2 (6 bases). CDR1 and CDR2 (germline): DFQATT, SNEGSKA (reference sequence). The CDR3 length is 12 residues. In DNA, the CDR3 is TGCAGCGCTAGGGACTGGGACTACGAGCAGTACTTC. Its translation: CSARDWDYEQYF.

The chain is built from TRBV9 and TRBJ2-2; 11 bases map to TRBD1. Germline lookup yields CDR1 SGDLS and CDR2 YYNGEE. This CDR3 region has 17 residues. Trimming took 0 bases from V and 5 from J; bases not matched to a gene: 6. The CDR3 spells CASSVEDRGPPTGELFF. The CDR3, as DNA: TGTGCCAGCAGCGTAGAGGACAGGGGGCCGCCGACCGGGGAGCTGTTTTTT. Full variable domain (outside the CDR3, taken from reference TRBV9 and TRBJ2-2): DSGVTQTPKHLITATGQRVTLRCSPRSGDLSVYWYQQSLDQGLQFLIQYYNGEERAKGNILERFSAQQFPDLHSELNLSSLELGDSALYFCASSVEDRGPPTGELFFGEGSRLTVL.

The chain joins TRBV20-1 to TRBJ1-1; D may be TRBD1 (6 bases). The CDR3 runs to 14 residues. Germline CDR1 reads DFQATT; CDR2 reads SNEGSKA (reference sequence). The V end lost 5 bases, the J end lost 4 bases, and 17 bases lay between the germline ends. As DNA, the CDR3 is TGCAGTGCTTGGGGGGCGCCGGAAGGCACTGAAGCTTTCTTT. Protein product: CSAWGAPEGTEAFF.

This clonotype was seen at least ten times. CDR3 DNA: TGTGCCAGCAGCATCAGACAGGGTATCGTCTCTGAAGCTTTCTTT. This codes for CASSIRQGIVSEAFF. The chain has TRBV7-2 and TRBJ1-1, with TRBD1 identical over 7 bases. V was clipped by 5 bases and J by 6 bases; unmatched bases: 12. Germline assignment: CDR1 SGHTA and CDR2 FQGNSA. This CDR3 contains 15 residues.

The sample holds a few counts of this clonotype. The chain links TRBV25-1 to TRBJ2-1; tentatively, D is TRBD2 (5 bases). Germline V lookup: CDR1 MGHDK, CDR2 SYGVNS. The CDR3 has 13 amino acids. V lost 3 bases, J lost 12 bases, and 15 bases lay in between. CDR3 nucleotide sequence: TGTGCCAGCAGTGACCGAGGAGCGGTGGGGCAGTTCTTC. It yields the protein CASSDRGAVGQFF. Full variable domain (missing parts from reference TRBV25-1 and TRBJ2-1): EADIYQTPRYLVIGTGKKITLECSQTMGHDKMYWYQQDPGMELHLIHYSYGVNSTEKGDLSSESTVSRIRTEHFPLTLESARPSHTSQYLCASSDRGAVGQFFGPGTRLTVL.

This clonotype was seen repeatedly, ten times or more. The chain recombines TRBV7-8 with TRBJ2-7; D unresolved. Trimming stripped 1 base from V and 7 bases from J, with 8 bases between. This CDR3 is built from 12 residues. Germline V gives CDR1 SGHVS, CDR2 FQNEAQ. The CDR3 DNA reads TGTGCCAGCAGCTTAGTTGGTTGGGAGCAGTACTTC. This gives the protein CASSLVGWEQYF.

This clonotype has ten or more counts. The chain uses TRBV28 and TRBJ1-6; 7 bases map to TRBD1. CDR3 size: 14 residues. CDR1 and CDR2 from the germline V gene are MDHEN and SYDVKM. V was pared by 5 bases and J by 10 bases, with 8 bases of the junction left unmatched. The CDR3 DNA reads TGTGCCAGCAGTCGTACAGGGGTAGGGTCACCCCTCCACTTT. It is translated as CASSRTGVGSPLHF.

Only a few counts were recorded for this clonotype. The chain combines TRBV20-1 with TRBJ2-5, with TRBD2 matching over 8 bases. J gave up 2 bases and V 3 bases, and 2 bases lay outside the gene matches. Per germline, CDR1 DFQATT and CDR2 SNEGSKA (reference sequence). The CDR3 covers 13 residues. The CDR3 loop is CSASLAGQETQYF. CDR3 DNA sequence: TGCAGTGCTAGTTTAGCGGGGCAAGAGACCCAGTACTTC.

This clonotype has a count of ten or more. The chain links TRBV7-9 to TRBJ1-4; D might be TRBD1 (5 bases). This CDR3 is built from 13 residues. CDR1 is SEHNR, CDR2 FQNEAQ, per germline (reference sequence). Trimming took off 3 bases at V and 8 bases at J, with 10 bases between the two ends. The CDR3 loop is CASSFQGWEKLFF. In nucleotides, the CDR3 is TGTGCCAGCAGCTTTCAGGGTTGGGAAAAACTGTTTTTT.

CDR3 sequence: CASSYRFRKDSPLHF. The CDR3 DNA sequence: TGTGCCAGCAGTTACCGCTTCCGTAAAGATTCACCCCTCCACTTT. The V call is TRBV6-5, the J call TRBJ1-6; D gene ambiguous. CDR3 length equals 15 residues. Germline CDR1 and CDR2: MNHEY and SVGAGI. The V gene lost 2 bases and the J gene lost 8 bases, with 13 bases spanning the gap.

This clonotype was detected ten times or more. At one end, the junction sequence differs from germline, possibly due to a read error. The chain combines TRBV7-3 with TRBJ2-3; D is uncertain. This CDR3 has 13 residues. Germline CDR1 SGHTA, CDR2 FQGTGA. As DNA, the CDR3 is TGTGCCAGCAGTTTAATAGGTGCAGATACGCAGTATTTT. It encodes CASSLIGADTQYF.

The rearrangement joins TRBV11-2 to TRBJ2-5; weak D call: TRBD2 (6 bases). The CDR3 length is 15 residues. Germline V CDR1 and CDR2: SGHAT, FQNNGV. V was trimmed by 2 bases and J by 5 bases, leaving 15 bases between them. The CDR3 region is CASSLFRGREETQYF. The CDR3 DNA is TGTGCCAGCAGCTTATTCCGGGGTCGGGAGGAGACCCAGTACTTC.

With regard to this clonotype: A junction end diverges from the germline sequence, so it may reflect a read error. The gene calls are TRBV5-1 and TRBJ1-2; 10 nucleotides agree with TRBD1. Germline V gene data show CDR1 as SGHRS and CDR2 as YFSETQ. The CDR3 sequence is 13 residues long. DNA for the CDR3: TGCGCCAGCAGCGCCGACAGGGGGCAAGGCTACAGCTTC. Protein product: CASSADRGQGYSF.

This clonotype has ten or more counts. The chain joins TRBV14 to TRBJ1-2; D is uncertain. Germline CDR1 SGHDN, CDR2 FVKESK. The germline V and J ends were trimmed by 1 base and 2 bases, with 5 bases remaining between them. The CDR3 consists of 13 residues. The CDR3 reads CASSQGRNYGYTF. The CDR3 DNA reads TGTGCCAGCAGCCAAGGAAGGAACTATGGCTACACCTTC. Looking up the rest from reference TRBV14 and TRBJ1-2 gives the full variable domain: EAGVTQFPSHSVIEKGQTVTLRCDPISGHDNLYWYRRVMGKEIKFLLHFVKESKQDESGMPNNRFLAERTGGTYSTLKVQPAELEDSGVYFCASSQGRNYGYTFGSGTRLTVV.

The CDR3 DNA is TGTGCCAGCAGTCCCCGGGGGGGCGAGGCCCATCATGAGCAGTTCTTC. Amino acids: CASSPRGGEAHHEQFF. This chain uses TRBV12-3 or TRBV12-4 with TRBJ2-1, with TRBD2 matching 8 bases. CDR3 size: 16 residues. V was pared by 5 bases and J by 8 bases, with 14 bases of the junction left unmatched.

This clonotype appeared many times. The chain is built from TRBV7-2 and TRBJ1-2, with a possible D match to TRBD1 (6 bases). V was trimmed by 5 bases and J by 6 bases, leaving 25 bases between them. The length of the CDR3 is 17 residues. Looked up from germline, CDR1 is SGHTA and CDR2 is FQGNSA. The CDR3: CASSPRTRSGGGHGYTF. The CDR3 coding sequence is TGTGCCAGCAGCCCACGAACTAGATCTGGGGGCGGCCATGGCTACACCTTC. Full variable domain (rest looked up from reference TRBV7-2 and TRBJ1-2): GAGVSQSPSNKVTEKGKDVELRCDPISGHTALYWYRQSLGQGLEFLIYFQGNSAPDKSGLPSDRFSAERTGGSVSTLTIQRTQQEDSAVYLCASSPRTRSGGGHGYTFGSGTRLTVV.

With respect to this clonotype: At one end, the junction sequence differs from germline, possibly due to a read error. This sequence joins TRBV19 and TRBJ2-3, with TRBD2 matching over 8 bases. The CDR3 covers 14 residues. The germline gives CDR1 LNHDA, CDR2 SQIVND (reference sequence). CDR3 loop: CASSLAGGTDTEYF. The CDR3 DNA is TGTGCCAGTAGTCTGGCGGGGGGTACAGATACGGAGTATTTT.

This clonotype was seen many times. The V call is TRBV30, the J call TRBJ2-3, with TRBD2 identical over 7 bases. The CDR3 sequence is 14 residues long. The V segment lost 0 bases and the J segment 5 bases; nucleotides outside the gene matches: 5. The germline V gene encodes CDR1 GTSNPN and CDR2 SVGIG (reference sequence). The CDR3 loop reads CAWSVGRGRDTQYF. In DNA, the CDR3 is TGTGCCTGGAGTGTGGGGCGGGGGAGAGATACGCAGTATTTT. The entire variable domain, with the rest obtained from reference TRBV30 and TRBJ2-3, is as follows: SQTIHQWPATLVQPVGSPLSLECTVEGTSNPNLYWYRQAAGRGLQLLFYSVGIGQISSEVPQNLSASRPQDRQFILSSKKLLLSDSGFYLCAWSVGRGRDTQYFGPGTRLTVL.

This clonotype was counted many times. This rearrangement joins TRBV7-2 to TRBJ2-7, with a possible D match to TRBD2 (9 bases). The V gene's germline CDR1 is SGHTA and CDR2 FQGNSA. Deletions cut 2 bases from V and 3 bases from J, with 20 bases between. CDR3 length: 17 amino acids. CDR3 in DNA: TGTGCCAGCAGCTTAAATAAGCTAGCGGGGACAGGCTACGAGCAGTACTTC. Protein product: CASSLNKLAGTGYEQYF.

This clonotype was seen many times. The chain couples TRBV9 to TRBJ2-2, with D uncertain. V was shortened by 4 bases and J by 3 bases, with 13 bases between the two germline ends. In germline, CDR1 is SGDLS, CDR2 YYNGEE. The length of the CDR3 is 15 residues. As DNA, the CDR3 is TGTGCCAGCAGCTCAACTGAAAAGGACACCGGGGAGCTGTTTTTT. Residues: CASSSTEKDTGELFF.

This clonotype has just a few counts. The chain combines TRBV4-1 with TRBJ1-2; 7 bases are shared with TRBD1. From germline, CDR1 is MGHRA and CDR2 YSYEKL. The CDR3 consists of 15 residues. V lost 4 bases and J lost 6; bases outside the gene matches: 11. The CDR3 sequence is CASSLLATGTHGYTF. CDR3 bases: TGCGCCAGCAGCCTCCTCGCGACAGGGACCCATGGCTACACCTTC.

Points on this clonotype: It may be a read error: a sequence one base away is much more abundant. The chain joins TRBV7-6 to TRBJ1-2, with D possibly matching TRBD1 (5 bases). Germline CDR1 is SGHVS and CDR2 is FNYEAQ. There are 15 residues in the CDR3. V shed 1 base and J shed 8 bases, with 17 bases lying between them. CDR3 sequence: CASSLVTNGARGYTF. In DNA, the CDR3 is TGTGCCAGCAGCTTAGTGACGAATGGGGCGCGGGGCTACACCTTC.